Given below is one T cell receptor beta chain in context. This sample stems from a study of CD8 T cells in Susac syndrome. RNA was extracted with the RNeasy kit, and a quantity of roughly 0.5 to 1 ug was reverse transcribed using random hexamers. Each CDR3 protein gets one entry after TCRdb re-called the immunoSEQ multiplex PCR reads with MiXCR. The repertoire consists of around 120,000 distinct CDR3 sequences, with around 94% occurring once and the leading ten covering 0.1% to 0.15%. Trimming removed 2 bases from V and 13 bases from J, with 20 bases in between. From germline, CDR1 is SGHDN and CDR2 FVKESK. The CDR3 extends over 14 amino acids.

The chain links TRBV14 to TRBJ1-2; D unresolved. Sequencing was done on a sample of CD4+ T cells from PBMCs. The receptor was derived from a human donor with multiple sclerosis. CDR3 amino acids: CASSQLEFVAALTF. The CDR3 coding sequence is TGTGCCAGCAGCCAATTGGAGTTTGTAGCGGCCCTCACCTTC.